Following are 2 T cell receptor beta chains from one sample sequenced in a study of CD8 T cells in ankylosing spondylitis. TCRdb itself ran the 5' RACE reads through MiXCR, one entry per CDR3 protein. The profile shows fewer than 150,000 distinct CDR3 sequences, just under 7.5% of them singletons. The sequenced material came from blood, either unsorted or a sorted T cell fraction (not recorded which). The receptors stem from a female donor with ankylosing spondylitis or in good health (not recorded which).

The CDR3 region has the DNA TGTGCCAGCAGTTTGGGCAGCCTGTATGGCTACACCTTC. Encoded protein: CASSLGSLYGYTF. This chain links TRBV12-3 or TRBV12-4 with TRBJ1-2; D gene unclear. There are 13 residues in the CDR3. Between the trimmed V and J ends, which lost 3 bases and 5 bases, there was a span of 10 bases.

This clonotype was seen a few times. The V call is TRBV18, the J call TRBJ2-3; D remains ambiguous. V dropped 0 bases and J dropped 6 bases, with 10 bases sitting between them. CDR1 is KGHSH and CDR2 is LQKENI in the germline V gene. This CDR3 spans 14 amino acids. In DNA form, the CDR3 reads TGTGCCAGCTCACCACCATCCGCCTTGGATACGCAGTATTTT. Residues: CASSPPSALDTQYF.